Shown below are 2 T cell receptor beta chains from a single sample sequenced in a study of cytomegalovirus exposure and HLA in healthy donors. In the PCR, 60 Vbeta and 13 Jbeta primers were used. Libraries were prepared by immunoSEQ multiplex PCR; TCRdb keeps only in-frame clonotypes and omits some of them. The sample holds 110,000 to 150,000 clones, 70% to 85% seen once. Input material: PBMCs. These receptors came from a woman aged 55-70 years in good health and CMV-seropositive.

The chain has TRBV6-5 and TRBJ2-5; TRBD1 aligns across 7 bases. The CDR3 sequence is 14 residues long. The V gene end was trimmed by 2 bases and the J gene end by 5 bases; junction bases not matched to a gene: 5. Germline V lookup: CDR1 MNHEY, CDR2 SVGAGI. The DNA of the CDR3 is TGTGCCAGCAGTTACCTAACAGGGGAGGAGACCCAGTACTTC. Protein sequence: CASSYLTGEETQYF.

The rearrangement links TRBV19 to TRBJ2-6; no clear D gene. The CDR3 is made up of 17 amino acids. The V end lost 5 bases, the J end lost 0 bases, and 14 bases lay between the germline ends. CDR1 and CDR2 (germline): LNHDA, SQIVND (reference sequence). CDR3 protein: CASSLGRWNSGANVLTF. CDR3 in DNA: TGTGCCAGTAGTCTTGGCAGGTGGAACTCTGGGGCCAACGTCCTGACTTTC. Based on the CDR3 plus reference TRBV19 and TRBJ2-6, the full variable domain is DGGITQSPKYLFRKEGQNVTLSCEQNLNHDAMYWYRQDPGQGLRLIYYSQIVNDFQKGDIAEGYSVSREKKESFPLTVTSAQKNPTAFYLCASSLGRWNSGANVLTFGAGSRLTVL.